This T cell receptor beta chain originates from a study of blood T cell repertoires in COVID-19. About the research overall: Acute and convalescent COVID-19 specimens originated in the United States, Italy and Spain. In each case, the material was cDNA or gDNA derived from T cells, B-cell-depleted T cells, or PBMCs.

Donors were grouped by their self-reported clinical history. Those designated as exposed participants met a COVID-19 case within 2 weeks before study entry. Assay used: immunoSEQ multiplex PCR; TCRdb lists only in-frame clones, some missing. Of around 400,000 clones listed, approximately 90% are singletons. This CDR3 spans 13 amino acids. V shed 5 bases and J shed 0 bases, with 6 bases lying between them. Germline loops: CDR1 KGHSH, CDR2 LQKENI. This receptor was obtained from a woman aged 18-29 years who had been exposed to COVID-19. V is TRBV18 and J is TRBJ2-3; D gene uncertain. Sequencing was performed on PBMCs or T cells enriched from blood (not recorded which). CDR3 sequence (DNA): TGTGCCAGCTCAATGACTAGCACAGATACGCAGTATTTT. Translated: CASSMTSTDTQYF. The entire variable domain, with the rest obtained from reference TRBV18 and TRBJ2-3, is as follows: NAGVMQNPRHLVRRRGQEARLRCSPMKGHSHVYWYRQLPEEGLKFMVYLQKENIIDESGMPKERFSAEFPKEGPSILRIQQVVRGDSAAYFCASSMTSTDTQYFGPGTRLTVL.